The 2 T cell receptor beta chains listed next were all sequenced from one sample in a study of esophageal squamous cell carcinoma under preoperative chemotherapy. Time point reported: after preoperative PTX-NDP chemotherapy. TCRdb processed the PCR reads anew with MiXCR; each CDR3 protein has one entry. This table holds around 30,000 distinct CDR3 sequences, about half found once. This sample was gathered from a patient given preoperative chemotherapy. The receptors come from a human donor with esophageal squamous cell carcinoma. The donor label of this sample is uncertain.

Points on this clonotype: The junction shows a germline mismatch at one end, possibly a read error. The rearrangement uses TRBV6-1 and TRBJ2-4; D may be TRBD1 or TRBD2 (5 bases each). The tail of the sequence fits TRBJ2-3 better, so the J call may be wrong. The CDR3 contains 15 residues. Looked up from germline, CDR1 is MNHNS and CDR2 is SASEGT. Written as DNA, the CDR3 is TGTGCCCGCAGCCCGGGGCGCGGAGCCAAAAATACTCAGTATTTT. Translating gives CARSPGRGAKNTQYF.

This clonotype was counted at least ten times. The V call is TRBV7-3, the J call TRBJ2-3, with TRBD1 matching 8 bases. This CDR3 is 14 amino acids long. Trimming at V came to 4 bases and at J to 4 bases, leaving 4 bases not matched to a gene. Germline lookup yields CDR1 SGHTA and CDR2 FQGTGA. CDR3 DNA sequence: TGTGCCAGCAGCTATCCGACAGGGGCAGATACGCAGTATTTT. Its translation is CASSYPTGADTQYF. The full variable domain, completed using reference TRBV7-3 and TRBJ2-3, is GAGVSQTPSNKVTEKGKYVELRCDPISGHTALYWYRQSLGQGPEFLIYFQGTGAADDSGLPNDRFFAVRPEGSVSTLKIQRTERGDSAVYLCASSYPTGADTQYFGPGTRLTVL.